This T cell receptor (beta chain) was captured in a study of blood T cell repertoires in COVID-19. The CDR3 is made up of 15 amino acids. Germline CDR1 and CDR2: WNHNN and SYGVQD (reference sequence). With 4 bases clipped from V and 3 bases from J, the junction kept 6 bases outside the gene matches. Sequencing was performed with immunoSEQ multiplex PCR; in TCRdb, only in-frame clones are kept and a portion is missing. The sample has approximately 380,000 clones; around 90% are singletons. V and J are TRBV10-1 and TRBJ2-3; TRBD2 agrees at 8 bases. Sequencing was performed on PBMCs or T cells enriched from blood (not recorded which). The receptor's source is a young woman who had recovered from COVID-19. The CDR3 sequence: CASSVSGGATDTQYF. Written as DNA, the CDR3 is TGCGCCAGCAGTGTATCCGGGGGGGCAACAGATACGCAGTATTTT.